The T cell receptor (beta chain) described here comes from a study of control samples from healthy donors and cancer patients. Assay used: immunoSEQ multiplex PCR; TCRdb lists only in-frame clones, some missing. The sample includes 88,000 or so clones, around 94% seen only once; the top ten take less than 6%. This CDR3 spans 11 amino acids. CDR1 is MDHEN, CDR2 SYDVKM, per germline. Trimming left V 6 bases short and J 8 bases short, with 10 bases between. Specimen: blood. The clonotype was recovered from a woman between 18 and 30 years old in good health. The genes are TRBV28 and TRBJ1-2; D is possibly TRBD1 (6 bases). The CDR3 nucleotides are TGTGCCAGCAGAACAGGGCTCGGCTACACCTTC. Amino acid sequence: CASRTGLGYTF.